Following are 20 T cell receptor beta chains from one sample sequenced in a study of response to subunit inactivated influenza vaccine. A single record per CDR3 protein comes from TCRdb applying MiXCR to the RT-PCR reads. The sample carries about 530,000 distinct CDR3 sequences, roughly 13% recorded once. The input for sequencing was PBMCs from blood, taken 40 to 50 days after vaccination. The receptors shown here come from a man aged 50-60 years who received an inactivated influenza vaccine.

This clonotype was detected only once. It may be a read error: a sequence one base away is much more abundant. The CDR3 DNA reads as TGTGCCAGCAGACTTACCCAGGAACTTGGACAGGACCAAGAGACCCAGTACTTC. Translating gives CASRLTQELGQDQETQYF. The chain uses TRBV5-6 and TRBJ2-5, with 7 bases identical to TRBD1. Trimming cost V 5 bases and J 0 bases; bases outside gene matches: 16. This CDR3 contains 18 residues. Germline values: CDR1 SGHDT, CDR2 YYEEEE.

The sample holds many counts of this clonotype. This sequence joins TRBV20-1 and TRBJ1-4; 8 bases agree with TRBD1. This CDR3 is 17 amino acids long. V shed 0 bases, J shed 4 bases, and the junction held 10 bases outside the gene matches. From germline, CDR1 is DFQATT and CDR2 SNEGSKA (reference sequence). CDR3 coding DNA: TGCAGTGCTAGAGATCTCGGCAGGGGGCTTGATAATGAAAAACTGTTTTTT. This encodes CSARDLGRGLDNEKLFF.

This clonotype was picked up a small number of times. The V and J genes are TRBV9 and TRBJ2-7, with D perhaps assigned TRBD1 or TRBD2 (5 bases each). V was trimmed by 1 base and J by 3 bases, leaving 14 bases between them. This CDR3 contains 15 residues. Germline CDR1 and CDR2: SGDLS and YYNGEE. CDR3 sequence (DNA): TGTGCCAGCAGCGTAACAACCGGGACGGTCTACGAGCAGTACTTC. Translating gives CASSVTTGTVYEQYF. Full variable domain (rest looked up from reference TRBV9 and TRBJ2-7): DSGVTQTPKHLITATGQRVTLRCSPRSGDLSVYWYQQSLDQGLQFLIQYYNGEERAKGNILERFSAQQFPDLHSELNLSSLELGDSALYFCASSVTTGTVYEQYFGPGTRLTVT.

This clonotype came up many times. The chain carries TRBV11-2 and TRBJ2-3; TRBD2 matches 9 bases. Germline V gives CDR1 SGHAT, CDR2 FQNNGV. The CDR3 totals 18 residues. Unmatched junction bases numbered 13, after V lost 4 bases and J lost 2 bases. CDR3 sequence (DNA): TGTGCCAGCAGCTCGCCGCGGGAGGGGTGGGGCTACACAGATACGCAGTATTTT. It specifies CASSSPREGWGYTDTQYF.

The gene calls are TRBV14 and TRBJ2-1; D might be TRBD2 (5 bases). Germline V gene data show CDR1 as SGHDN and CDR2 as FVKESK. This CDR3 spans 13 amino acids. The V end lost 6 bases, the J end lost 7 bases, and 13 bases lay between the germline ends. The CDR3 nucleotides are TGTGCCAGCAGGTCGGACTGGTTTAATGAGCAGTTCTTC. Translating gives CASRSDWFNEQFF. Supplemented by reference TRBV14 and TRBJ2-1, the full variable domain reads EAGVTQFPSHSVIEKGQTVTLRCDPISGHDNLYWYRRVMGKEIKFLLHFVKESKQDESGMPNNRFLAERTGGTYSTLKVQPAELEDSGVYFCASRSDWFNEQFFGPGTRLTVL.

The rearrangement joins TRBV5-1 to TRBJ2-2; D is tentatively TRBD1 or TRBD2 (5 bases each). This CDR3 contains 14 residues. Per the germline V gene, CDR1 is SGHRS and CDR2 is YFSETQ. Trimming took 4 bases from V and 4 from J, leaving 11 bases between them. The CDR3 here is CASSLTGTTGELFF. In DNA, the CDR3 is TGCGCCAGCAGCCTTACCGGGACCACCGGGGAGCTGTTTTTT.

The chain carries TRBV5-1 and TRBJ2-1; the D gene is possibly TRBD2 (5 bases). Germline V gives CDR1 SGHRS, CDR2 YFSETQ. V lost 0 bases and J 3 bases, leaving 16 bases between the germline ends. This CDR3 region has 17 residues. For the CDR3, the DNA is TGCGCCAGCAGCTTGGGTCTGTCAGCGGCCGTCTACAATGAGCAGTTCTTC. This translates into CASSLGLSAAVYNEQFF.

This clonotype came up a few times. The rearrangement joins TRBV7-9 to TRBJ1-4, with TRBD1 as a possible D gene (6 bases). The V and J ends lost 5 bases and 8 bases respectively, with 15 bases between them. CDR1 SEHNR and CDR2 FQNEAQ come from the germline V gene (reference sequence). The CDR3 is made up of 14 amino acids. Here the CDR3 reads CASSLDRFSEKLFF. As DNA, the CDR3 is TGTGCCAGCAGCCTCGACAGGTTTAGCGAAAAACTGTTTTTT.

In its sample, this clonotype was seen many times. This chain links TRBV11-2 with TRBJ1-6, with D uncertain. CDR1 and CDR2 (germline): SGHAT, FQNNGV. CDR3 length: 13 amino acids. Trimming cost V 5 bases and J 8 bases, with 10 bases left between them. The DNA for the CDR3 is TGTGCCAGCAGCGCCCGTCTTGATTCACCCCTCCACTTT. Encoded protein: CASSARLDSPLHF.

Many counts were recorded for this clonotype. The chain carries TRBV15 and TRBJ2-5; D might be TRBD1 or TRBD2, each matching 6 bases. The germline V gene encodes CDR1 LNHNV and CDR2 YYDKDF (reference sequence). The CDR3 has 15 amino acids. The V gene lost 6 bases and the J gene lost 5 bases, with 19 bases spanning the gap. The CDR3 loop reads CATSTGRSRWETQYF. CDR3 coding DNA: TGTGCCACCAGTACAGGGAGGAGCAGGTGGGAGACCCAGTACTTC. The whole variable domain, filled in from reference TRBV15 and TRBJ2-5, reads DAMVIQNPRYQVTQFGKPVTLSCSQTLNHNVMYWYQQKSSQAPKLLFHYYDKDFNNEADTPDNFQSRRPNTSFCFLDIRSPGLGDTAMYLCATSTGRSRWETQYFGPGTRLLVL.

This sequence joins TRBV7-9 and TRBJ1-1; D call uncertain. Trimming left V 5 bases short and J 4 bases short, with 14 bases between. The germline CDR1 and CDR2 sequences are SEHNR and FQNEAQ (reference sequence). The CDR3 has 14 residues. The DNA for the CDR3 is TGTGCCAGCAGCCGAGCCCTTTGGGGCACTGAAGCTTTCTTT. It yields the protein CASSRALWGTEAFF. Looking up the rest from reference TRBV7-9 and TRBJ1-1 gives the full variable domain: DTGVSQNPRHKITKRGQNVTFRCDPISEHNRLYWYRQTLGQGPEFLTYFQNEAQLEKSRLLSDRFSAERPKGSFSTLEIQRTEQGDSAMYLCASSRALWGTEAFFGQGTRLTVV.

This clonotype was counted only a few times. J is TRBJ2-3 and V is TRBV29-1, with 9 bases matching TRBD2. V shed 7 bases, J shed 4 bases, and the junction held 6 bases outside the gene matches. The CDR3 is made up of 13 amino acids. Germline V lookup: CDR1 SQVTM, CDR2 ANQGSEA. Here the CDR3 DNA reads TGCAGCGCCCCAGCGGGGGGACCAGATACGCAGTATTTT. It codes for CSAPAGGPDTQYF.

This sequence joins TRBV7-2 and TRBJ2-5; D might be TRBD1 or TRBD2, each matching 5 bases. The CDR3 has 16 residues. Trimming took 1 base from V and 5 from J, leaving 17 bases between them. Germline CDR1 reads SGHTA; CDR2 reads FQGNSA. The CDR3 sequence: CASSLGPRGAEETQYF. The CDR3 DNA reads TGTGCCAGCAGCTTAGGCCCCCGGGGCGCGGAGGAGACCCAGTACTTC.

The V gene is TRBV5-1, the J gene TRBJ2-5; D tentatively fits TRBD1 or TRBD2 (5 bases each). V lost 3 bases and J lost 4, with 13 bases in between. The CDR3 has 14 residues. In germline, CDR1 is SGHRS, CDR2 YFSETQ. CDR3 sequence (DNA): TGCGCCAGCAGCTCCGGGACCATGGGAGAGACCCAGTACTTC. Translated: CASSSGTMGETQYF. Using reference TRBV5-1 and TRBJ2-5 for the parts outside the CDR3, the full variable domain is KAGVTQTPRYLIKTRGQQVTLSCSPISGHRSVSWYQQTPGQGLQFLFEYFSETQRNKGNFPGRFSGRQFSNSRSEMNVSTLELGDSALYLCASSSGTMGETQYFGPGTRLLVL.

CDR3 in amino acids: CASSLGNANQPQHF. DNA of the CDR3: TGCGCCAGCAGCTTGGGGAATGCGAATCAGCCCCAGCATTTT. This chain uses TRBV5-1 with TRBJ1-5; D remains ambiguous. Looked up from germline, CDR1 is SGHRS and CDR2 is YFSETQ. The CDR3 is 14 amino acids. V lost 0 bases, J lost 4 bases, and 8 bases lay in between.

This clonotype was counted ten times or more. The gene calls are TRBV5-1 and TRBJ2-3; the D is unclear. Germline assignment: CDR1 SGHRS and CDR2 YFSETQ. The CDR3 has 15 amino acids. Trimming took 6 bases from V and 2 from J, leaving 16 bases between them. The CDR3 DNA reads TGCGCCAGCATTCCCTCCGGCAGCCTCACAGATACGCAGTATTTT. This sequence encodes CASIPSGSLTDTQYF.

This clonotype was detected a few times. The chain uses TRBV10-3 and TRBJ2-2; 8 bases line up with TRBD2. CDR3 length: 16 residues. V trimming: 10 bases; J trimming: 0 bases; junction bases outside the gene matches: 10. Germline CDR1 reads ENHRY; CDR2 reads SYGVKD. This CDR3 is CATSGRDVSNTGELFF. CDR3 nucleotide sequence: TGTGCCACCTCCGGGAGGGACGTCTCGAACACCGGGGAGCTGTTTTTT.

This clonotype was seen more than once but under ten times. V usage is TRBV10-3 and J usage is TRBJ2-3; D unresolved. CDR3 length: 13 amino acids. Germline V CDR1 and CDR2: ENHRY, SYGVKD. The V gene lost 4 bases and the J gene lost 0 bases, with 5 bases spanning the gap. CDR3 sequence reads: CAISADSTDTQYF. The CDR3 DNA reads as TGTGCCATCAGTGCCGACAGCACAGATACGCAGTATTTT.

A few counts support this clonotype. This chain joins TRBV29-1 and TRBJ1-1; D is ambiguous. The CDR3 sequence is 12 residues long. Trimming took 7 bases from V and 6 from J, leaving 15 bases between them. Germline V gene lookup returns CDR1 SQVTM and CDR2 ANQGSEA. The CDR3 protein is CSAEKGGSEAFF. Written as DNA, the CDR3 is TGCAGCGCAGAAAAGGGCGGGTCTGAAGCTTTCTTT.

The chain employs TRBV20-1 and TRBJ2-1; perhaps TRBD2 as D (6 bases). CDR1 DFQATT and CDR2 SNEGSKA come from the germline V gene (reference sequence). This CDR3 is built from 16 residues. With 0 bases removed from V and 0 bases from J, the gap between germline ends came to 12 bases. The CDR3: CSARDVRLDSYNEQFF. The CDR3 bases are TGCAGTGCTAGAGATGTGCGACTAGACTCCTACAATGAGCAGTTCTTC.